The clone carrying this T cell receptor (beta chain) appeared many times. Construction of TCR beta libraries relied on iRepertoire HTBI primers and on Arm-PCR targeting CDR3 regions. MiXCR, run by TCRdb on the multiplex PCR reads, gives a single entry per CDR3 protein. The sample has more than 400,000 distinct CDR3 sequences, roughly 16% seen once. The data belong to a study of regulatory T cells in long-lasting Graves disease. Study details: Newly diagnosed Graves' patients took antithyroid drugs under 3 months.

V shed 3 bases and J 0 bases; nucleotides not matched to a gene: 5. The length of the CDR3 is 17 residues. Per germline, CDR1 KGHDR and CDR2 SFDVKD. Time point specified: newly diagnosed GD, antithyroid drugs for less than 3 months. RNA extracted from PBMCs served as the sequencing template. This sample also belongs to another study, concerning T cells in Graves' hyperthyroidism and ophthalmopathy.

The receptor's source is a man aged 40-55 years with Graves disease. This specimen was peripheral blood mononuclear cells (PBMCs), taken at new diagnosis, from a patient treated with antithyroid drugs. This chain uses TRBV24-1 with TRBJ2-3; 10 bases are shared with TRBD2. CDR3 nucleotide sequence: TGTGCCACCAGTGATCGACTAGCGGGCGATAGCACAGATACGCAGTATTTT. Amino acids: CATSDRLAGDSTDTQYF.